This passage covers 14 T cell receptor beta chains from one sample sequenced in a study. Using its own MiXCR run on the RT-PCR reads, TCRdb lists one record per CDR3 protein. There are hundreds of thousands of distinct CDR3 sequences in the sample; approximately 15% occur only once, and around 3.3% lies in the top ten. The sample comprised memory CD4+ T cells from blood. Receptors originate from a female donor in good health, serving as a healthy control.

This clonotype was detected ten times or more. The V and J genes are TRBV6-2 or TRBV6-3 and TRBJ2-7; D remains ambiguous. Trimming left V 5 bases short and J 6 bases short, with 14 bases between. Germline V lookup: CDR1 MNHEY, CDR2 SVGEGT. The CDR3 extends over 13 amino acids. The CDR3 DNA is TGTGCCAGCAGTCTTTCTACAGTCGCCGAGCAGTACTTC. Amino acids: CASSLSTVAEQYF.

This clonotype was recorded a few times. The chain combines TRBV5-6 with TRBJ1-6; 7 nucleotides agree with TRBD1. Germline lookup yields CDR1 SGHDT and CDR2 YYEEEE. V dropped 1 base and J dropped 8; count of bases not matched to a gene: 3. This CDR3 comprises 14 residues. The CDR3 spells CASSLNRGYSPLHF. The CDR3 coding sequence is TGTGCCAGCAGCTTGAACAGGGGTTATTCACCCCTCCACTTT.

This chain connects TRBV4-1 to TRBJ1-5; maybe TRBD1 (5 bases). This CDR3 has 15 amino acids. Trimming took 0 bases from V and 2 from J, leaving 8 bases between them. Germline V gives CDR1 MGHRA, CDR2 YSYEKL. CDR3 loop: CASSQDGAGNQPQHF. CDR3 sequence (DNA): TGCGCCAGCAGCCAAGATGGGGCTGGCAATCAGCCCCAGCATTTT.

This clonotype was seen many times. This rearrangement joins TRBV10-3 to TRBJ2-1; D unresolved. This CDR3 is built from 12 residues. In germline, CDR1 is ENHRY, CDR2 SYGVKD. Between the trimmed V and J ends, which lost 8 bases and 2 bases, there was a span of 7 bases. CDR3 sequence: CAIRGTYNEQFF. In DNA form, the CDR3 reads TGTGCCATCCGTGGGACCTACAATGAGCAGTTCTTC.

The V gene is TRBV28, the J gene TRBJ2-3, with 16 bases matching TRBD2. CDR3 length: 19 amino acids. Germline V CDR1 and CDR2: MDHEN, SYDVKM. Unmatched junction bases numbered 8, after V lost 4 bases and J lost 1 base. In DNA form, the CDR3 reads TGTGCCAGCAGTTCCGAGGGACTAGCGGGAGGGCCGGGCACAGATACGCAGTATTTT. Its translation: CASSSEGLAGGPGTDTQYF.

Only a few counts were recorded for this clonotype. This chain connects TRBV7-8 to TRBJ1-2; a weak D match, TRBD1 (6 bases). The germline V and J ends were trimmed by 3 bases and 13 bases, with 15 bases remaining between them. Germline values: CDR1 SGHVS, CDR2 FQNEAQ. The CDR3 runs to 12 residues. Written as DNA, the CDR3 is TGTGCCAGCAGCTTCGGAGGGGGATTTTGCACCTTC. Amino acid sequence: CASSFGGGFCTF.

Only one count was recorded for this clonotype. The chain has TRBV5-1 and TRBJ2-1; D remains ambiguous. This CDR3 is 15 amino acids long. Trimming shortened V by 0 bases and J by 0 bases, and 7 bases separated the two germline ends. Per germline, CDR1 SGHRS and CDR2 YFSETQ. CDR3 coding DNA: TGCGCCAGCAGCTTGGTCCGGAGCTCCTACAATGAGCAGTTCTTC. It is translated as CASSLVRSSYNEQFF.

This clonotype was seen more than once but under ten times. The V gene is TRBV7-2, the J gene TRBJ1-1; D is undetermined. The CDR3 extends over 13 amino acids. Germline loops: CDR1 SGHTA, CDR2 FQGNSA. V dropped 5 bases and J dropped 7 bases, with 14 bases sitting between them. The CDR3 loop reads CASSQLGYSEAFF. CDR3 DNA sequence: TGTGCCAGCAGCCAGCTAGGCTACAGTGAAGCTTTCTTT.

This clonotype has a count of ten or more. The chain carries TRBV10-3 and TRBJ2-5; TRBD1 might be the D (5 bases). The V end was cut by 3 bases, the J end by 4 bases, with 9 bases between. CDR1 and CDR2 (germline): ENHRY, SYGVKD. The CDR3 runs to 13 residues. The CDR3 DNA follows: TGTGCCATCAGTGAAGGACAAGGAGAGACCCAGTACTTC. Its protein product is CAISEGQGETQYF.

CDR3 sequence (DNA): TGCGCCAGCAGCTTTGAGGCCGTTAATTCACCCCTCCACTTT. It specifies CASSFEAVNSPLHF. The chain links TRBV5-1 to TRBJ1-6; D is unclear. Trimming stripped 2 bases from V and 6 bases from J, with 9 bases between. This CDR3 comprises 14 residues. Per the germline V gene, CDR1 is SGHRS and CDR2 is YFSETQ.

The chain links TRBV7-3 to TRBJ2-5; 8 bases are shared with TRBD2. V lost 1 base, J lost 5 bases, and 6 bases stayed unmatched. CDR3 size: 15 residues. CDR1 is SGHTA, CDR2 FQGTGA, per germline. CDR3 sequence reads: CASSLMGLEGETQYF. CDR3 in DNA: TGTGCCAGCAGCTTAATGGGACTAGAGGGGGAGACCCAGTACTTC.

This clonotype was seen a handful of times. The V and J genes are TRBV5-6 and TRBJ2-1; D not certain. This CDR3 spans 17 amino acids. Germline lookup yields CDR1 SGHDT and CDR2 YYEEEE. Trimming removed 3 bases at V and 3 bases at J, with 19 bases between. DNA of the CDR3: TGTGCCAGCAGCTCAGGCAGTTGGGCGGCGTTCTACAATGAGCAGTTCTTC. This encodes CASSSGSWAAFYNEQFF.

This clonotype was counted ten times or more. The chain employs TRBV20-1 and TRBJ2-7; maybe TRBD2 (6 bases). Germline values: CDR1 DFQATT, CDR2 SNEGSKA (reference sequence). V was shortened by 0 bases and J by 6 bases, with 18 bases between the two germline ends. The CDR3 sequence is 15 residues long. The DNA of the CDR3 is TGCAGTGCTAGAGATCATGTGGGAGGCTGGTCCGAGCAGTACTTC. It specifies CSARDHVGGWSEQYF.

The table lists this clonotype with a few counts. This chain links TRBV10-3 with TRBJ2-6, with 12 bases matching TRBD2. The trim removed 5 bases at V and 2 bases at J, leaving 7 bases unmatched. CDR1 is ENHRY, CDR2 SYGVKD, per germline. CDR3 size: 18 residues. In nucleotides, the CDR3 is TGTGCCATCAGTTCCCTTGGACTAGCGGGGCCTGGGGCCAACGTCCTGACTTTC. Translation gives CAISSLGLAGPGANVLTF.